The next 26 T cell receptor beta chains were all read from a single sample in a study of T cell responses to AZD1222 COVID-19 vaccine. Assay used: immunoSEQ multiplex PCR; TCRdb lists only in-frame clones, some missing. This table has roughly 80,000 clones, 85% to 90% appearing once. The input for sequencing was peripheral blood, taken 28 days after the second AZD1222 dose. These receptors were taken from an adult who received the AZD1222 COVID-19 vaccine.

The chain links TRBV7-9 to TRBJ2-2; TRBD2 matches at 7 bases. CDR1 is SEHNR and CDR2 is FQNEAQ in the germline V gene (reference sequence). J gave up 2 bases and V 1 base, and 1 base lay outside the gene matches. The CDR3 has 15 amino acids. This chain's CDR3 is CASSLERGNTGELFF. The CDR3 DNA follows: TGTGCCAGCAGCTTAGAGCGGGGCAACACCGGGGAGCTGTTTTTT.

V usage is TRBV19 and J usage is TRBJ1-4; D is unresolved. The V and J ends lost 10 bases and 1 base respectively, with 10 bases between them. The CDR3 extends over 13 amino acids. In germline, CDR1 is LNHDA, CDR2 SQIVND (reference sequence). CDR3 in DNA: TGTGCCATCTCGGACGGAACTAATGAAAAACTGTTTTTT. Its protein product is CAISDGTNEKLFF.

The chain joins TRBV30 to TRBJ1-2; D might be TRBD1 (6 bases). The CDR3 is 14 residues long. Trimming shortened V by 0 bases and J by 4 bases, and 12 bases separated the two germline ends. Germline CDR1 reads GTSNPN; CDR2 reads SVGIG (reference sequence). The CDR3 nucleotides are TGTGCCTGGAGTGTATGGGGGGCTCCCTATGGCTACACCTTC. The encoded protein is CAWSVWGAPYGYTF.

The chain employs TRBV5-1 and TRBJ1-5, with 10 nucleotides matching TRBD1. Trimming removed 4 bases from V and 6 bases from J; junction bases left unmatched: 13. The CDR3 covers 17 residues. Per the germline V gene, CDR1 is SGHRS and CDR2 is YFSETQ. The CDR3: CASSPPLGQGFGQPQHF. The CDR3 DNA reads TGCGCCAGCAGCCCTCCTTTGGGACAGGGGTTCGGTCAGCCCCAGCATTTT.

The CDR3 nucleotides are TGTGCCAGTAGTATTGGAGCCTACAATGAGCAGTTCTTC. Protein: CASSIGAYNEQFF. This chain uses TRBV19 with TRBJ2-1; D unclear. The germline V gene encodes CDR1 LNHDA and CDR2 SQIVND (reference sequence). The V gene lost 3 bases and the J gene lost 2 bases, with 5 bases spanning the gap. The CDR3 extends over 13 amino acids.

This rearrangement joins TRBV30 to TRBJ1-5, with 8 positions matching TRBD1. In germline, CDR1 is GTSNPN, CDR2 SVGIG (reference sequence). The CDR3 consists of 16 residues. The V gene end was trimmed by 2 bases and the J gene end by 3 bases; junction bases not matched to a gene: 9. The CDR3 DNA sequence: TGTGCCTGGAGTATCCGGACAGGGATTGCCAATCAGCCCCAGCATTTT. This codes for CAWSIRTGIANQPQHF.

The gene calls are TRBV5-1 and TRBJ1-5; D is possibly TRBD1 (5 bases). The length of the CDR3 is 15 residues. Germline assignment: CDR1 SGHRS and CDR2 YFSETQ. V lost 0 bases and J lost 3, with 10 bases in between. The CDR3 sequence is CASSLETGFNQPQHF. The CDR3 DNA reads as TGCGCCAGCAGCTTGGAAACAGGCTTCAATCAGCCCCAGCATTTT. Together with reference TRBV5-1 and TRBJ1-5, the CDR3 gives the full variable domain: KAGVTQTPRYLIKTRGQQVTLSCSPISGHRSVSWYQQTPGQGLQFLFEYFSETQRNKGNFPGRFSGRQFSNSRSEMNVSTLELGDSALYLCASSLETGFNQPQHFGDGTRLSIL.

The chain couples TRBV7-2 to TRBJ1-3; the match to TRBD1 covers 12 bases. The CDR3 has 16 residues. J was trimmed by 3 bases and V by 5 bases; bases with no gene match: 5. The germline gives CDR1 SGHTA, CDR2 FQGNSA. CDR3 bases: TGTGCCAGCAGCCCGGGACAGGGGGCTGGTGGAAACACCATATATTTT. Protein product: CASSPGQGAGGNTIYF.

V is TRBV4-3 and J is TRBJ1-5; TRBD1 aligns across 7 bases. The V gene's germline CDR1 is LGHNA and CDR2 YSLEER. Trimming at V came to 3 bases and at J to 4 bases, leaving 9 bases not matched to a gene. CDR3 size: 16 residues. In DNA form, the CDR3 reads TGCGCCAGCAGCCAGGGGACAGCCAAACTAAATCAGCCCCAGCATTTT. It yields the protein CASSQGTAKLNQPQHF.

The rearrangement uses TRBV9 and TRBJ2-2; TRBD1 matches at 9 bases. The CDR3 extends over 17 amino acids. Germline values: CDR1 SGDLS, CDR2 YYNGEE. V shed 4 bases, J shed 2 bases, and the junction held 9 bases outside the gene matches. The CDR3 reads CASSSGQGSLNTGELFF. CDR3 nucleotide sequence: TGTGCCAGCAGCTCGGGACAGGGAAGTCTAAACACCGGGGAGCTGTTTTTT.

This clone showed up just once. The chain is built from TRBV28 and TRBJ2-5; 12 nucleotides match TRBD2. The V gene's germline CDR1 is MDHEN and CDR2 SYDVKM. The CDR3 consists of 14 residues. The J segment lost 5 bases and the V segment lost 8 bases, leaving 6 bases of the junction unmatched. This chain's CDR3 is CASHLAGGPETQYF. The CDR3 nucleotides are TGTGCCAGCCACCTAGCGGGGGGGCCGGAGACCCAGTACTTC.

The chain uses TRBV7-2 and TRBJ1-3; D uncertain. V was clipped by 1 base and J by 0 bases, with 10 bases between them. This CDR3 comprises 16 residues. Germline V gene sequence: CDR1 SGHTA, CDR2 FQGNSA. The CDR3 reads CASSLVSGDSGNTIYF. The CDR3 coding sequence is TGTGCCAGCAGCTTAGTTAGCGGGGACTCTGGAAACACCATATATTTT.

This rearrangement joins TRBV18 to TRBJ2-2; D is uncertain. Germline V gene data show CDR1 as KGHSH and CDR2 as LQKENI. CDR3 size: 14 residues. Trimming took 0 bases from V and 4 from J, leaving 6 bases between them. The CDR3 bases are TGTGCCAGCTCACCACCGTCAACCACCGGGGAGCTGTTTTTT. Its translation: CASSPPSTTGELFF.

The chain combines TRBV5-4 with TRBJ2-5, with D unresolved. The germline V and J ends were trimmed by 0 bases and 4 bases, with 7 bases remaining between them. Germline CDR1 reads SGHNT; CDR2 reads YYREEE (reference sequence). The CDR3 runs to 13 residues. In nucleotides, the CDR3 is TGTGCCAGCAGCTTGGGGCAGCCAGAGACCCAGTACTTC. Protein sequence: CASSLGQPETQYF.

CDR3 coding DNA: TGTGCCAGCAGCTTAGCAACAGGGGGGCGCGAGCAGTACTTC. Protein product: CASSLATGGREQYF. The V and J genes are TRBV11-2 and TRBJ2-7; 8 nucleotides match TRBD1. Germline values: CDR1 SGHAT, CDR2 FQNNGV. CDR3 length equals 14 residues. V dropped 1 base and J dropped 6; count of bases not matched to a gene: 5.

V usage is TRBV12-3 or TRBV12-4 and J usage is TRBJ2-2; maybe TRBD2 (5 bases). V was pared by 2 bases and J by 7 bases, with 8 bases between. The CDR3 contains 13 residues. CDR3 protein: CASSLPSGGELFF. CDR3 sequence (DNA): TGTGCCAGCAGTTTACCAAGCGGCGGGGAGCTGTTTTTT.

CDR3 residues: CASSLGRGQTYEQYF. In DNA form, the CDR3 reads TGTGCCAGCAGCTTAGGCAGGGGACAAACCTACGAGCAGTACTTC. V gene TRBV7-6 combines with J gene TRBJ2-7, with D maybe TRBD1 (6 bases). The CDR3 consists of 15 residues. Germline-derived CDR1 and CDR2 are SGHVS and FNYEAQ. V was trimmed by 1 base and J by 2 bases, leaving 12 bases between them.

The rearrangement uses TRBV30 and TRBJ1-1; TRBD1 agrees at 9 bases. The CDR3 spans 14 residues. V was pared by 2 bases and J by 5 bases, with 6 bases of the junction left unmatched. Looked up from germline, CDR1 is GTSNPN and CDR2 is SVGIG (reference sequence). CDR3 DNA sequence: TGTGCCTGGAGTACTGGACAGGGGAGGACTGAAGCTTTCTTT. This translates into CAWSTGQGRTEAFF. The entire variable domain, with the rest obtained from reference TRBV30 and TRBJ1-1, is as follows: SQTIHQWPATLVQPVGSPLSLECTVEGTSNPNLYWYRQAAGRGLQLLFYSVGIGQISSEVPQNLSASRPQDRQFILSSKKLLLSDSGFYLCAWSTGQGRTEAFFGQGTRLTVV.

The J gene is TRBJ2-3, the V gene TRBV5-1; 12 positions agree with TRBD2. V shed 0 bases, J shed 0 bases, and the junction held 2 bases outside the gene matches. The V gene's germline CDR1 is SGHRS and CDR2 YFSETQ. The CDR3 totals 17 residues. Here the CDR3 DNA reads TGCGCCAGCAGCTTGGGAGGACTAGCGGGGAGCACAGATACGCAGTATTTT. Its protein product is CASSLGGLAGSTDTQYF.

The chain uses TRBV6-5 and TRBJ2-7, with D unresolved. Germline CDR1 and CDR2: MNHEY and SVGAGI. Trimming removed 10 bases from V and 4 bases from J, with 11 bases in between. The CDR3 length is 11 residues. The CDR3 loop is CATKRTYEQYF. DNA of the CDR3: TGTGCCACCAAAAGGACGTACGAGCAGTACTTC.

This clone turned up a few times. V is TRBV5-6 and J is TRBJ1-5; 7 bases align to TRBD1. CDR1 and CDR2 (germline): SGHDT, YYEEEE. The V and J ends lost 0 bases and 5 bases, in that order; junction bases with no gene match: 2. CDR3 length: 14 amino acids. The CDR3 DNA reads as TGTGCCAGCAGCTTGGGAGGGGGCTATCAGCCCCAGCATTTT. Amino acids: CASSLGGGYQPQHF.

CDR3 coding DNA: TGCGCCAGCAGCTTGTCCCCGGGGTCCTCCTACAATGAGCAGTTCTTC. Residues: CASSLSPGSSYNEQFF. The chain is built from TRBV5-1 and TRBJ2-1, with D maybe TRBD2 (5 bases). Germline V gene lookup returns CDR1 SGHRS and CDR2 YFSETQ. CDR3 length equals 16 residues. The ends were cut back, 1 base at V and 0 bases at J, with 11 bases in the middle.

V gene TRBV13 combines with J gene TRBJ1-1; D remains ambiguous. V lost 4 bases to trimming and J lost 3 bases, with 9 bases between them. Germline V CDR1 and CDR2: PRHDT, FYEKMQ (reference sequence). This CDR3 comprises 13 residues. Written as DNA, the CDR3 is TGTGCCAGCAGCTATACTCCGGACACTGAAGCTTTCTTT. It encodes CASSYTPDTEAFF.

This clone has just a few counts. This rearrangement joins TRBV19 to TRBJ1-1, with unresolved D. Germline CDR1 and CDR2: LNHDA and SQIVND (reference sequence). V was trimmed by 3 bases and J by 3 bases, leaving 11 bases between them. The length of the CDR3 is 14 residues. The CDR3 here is CASSMSWSDTEAFF. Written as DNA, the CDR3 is TGTGCCAGTAGTATGTCTTGGTCGGACACTGAAGCTTTCTTT.

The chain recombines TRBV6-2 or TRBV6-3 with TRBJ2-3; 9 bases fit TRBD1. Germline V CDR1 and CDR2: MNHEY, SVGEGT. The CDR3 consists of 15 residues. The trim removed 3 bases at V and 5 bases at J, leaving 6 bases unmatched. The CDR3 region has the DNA TGTGCCAGCAGTTATGGACAGGGGATGAGAGATACGCAGTATTTT. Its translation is CASSYGQGMRDTQYF.

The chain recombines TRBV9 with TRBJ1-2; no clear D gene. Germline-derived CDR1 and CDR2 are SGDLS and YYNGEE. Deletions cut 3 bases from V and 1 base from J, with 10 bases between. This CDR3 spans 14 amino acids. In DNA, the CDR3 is TGTGCCAGCAGCGGACGGGCCGGTAACTATGGCTACACCTTC. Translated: CASSGRAGNYGYTF.